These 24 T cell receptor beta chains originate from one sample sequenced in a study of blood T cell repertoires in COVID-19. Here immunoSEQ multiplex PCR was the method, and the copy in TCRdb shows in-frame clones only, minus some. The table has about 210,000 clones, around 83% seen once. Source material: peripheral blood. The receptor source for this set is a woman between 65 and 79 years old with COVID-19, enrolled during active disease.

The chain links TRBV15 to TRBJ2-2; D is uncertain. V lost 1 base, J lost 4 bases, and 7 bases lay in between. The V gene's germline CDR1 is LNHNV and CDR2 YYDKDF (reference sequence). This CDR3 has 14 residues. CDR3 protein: CATSRVRATGELFF. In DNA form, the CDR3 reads TGTGCCACCAGCAGAGTGCGCGCCACCGGGGAGCTGTTTTTT.

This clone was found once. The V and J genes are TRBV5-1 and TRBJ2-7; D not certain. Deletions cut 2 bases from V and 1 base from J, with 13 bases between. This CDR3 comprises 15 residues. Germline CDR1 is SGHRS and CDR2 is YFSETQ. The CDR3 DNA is TGCGCCAGCAGCTTCGACATCGTCGGTTCCTACGAGCAGTACTTC. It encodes CASSFDIVGSYEQYF. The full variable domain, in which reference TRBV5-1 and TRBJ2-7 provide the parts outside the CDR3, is KAGVTQTPRYLIKTRGQQVTLSCSPISGHRSVSWYQQTPGQGLQFLFEYFSETQRNKGNFPGRFSGRQFSNSRSEMNVSTLELGDSALYLCASSFDIVGSYEQYFGPGTRLTVT.

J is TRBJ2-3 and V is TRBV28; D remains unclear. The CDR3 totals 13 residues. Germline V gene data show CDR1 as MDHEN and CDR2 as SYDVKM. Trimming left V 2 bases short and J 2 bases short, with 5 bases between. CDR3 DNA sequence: TGTGCCAGCAGTTTAACAGCCACAGATACGCAGTATTTT. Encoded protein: CASSLTATDTQYF.

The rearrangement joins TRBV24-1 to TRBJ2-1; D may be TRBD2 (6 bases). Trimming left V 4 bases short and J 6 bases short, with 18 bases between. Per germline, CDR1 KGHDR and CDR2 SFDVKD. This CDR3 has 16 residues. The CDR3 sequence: CATSDPMGSGSNEQFF. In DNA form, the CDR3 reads TGTGCCACCAGTGACCCAATGGGAAGCGGGTCCAATGAGCAGTTCTTC.

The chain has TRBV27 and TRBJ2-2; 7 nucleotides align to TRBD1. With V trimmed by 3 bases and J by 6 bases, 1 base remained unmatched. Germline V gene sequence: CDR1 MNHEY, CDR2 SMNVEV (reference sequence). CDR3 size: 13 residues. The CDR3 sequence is CASSFTGAGELFF. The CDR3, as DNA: TGTGCCAGCAGTTTCACAGGGGCCGGGGAGCTGTTTTTT.

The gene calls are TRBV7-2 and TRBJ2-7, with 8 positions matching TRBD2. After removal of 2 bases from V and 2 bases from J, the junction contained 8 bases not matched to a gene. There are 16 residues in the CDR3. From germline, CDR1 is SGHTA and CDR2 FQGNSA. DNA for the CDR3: TGTGCCAGCAGCTTAATGGCTAGCGGGCTCCCCTACGAGCAGTACTTC. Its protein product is CASSLMASGLPYEQYF.

The CDR3 bases are TGTGCCAGCAGGCGCAGGGGATACACAGATACGCAGTATTTT. Translating gives CASRRRGYTDTQYF. The chain combines TRBV6-5 with TRBJ2-3; tentatively, D is TRBD1 (6 bases). The CDR3 has 14 amino acids. V was shortened by 6 bases and J by 2 bases, with 12 bases between the two germline ends. The V gene's germline CDR1 is MNHEY and CDR2 SVGAGI.

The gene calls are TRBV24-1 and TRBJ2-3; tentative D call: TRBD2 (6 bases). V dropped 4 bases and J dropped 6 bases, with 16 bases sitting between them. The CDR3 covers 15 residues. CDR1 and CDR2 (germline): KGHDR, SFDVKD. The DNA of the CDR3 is TGTGCCACCAGTGAGGCGGGGCCCCAAATGGATACGCAGTATTTT. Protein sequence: CATSEAGPQMDTQYF.

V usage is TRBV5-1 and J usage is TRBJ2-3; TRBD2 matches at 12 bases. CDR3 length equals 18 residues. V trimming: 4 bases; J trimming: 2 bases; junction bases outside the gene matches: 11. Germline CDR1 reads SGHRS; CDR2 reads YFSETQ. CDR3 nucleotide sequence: TGCGCCAGCAGCCCCGTGGGGGCTAGCGGGAGGGCCACAGATACGCAGTATTTT. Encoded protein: CASSPVGASGRATDTQYF.

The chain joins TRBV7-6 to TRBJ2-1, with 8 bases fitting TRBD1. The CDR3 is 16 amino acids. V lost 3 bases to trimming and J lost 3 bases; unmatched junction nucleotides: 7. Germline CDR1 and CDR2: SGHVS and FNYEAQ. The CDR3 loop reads CASSFGQGRGYNEQFF. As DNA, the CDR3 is TGTGCCAGCAGCTTCGGACAGGGTAGGGGCTACAATGAGCAGTTCTTC.

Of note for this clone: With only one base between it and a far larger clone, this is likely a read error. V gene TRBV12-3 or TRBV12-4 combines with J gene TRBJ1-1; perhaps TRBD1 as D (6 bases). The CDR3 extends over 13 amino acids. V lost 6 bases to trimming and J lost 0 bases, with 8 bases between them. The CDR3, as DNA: TGTGCCAGCAGCAGGACAGTGAACACTGAAGCTTTCTTT. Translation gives CASSRTVNTEAFF.

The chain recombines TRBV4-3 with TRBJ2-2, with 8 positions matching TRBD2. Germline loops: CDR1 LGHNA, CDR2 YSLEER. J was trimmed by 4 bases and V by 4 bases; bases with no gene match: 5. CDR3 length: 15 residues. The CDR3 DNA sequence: TGCGCCAGCAGCCCGGGGGGGGCGTTCACCGGGGAGCTGTTTTTT. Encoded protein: CASSPGGAFTGELFF.

CDR3 in amino acids: CASSLAGGYTF. The DNA for the CDR3 is TGTGCCAGCAGTTTAGCGGGTGGCTACACCTTC. This chain links TRBV25-1 with TRBJ1-2; no clear D. V was cut by 5 bases and J by 7 bases, with 8 bases left in between. The CDR3 runs 11 residues. Germline CDR1 MGHDK, CDR2 SYGVNS.

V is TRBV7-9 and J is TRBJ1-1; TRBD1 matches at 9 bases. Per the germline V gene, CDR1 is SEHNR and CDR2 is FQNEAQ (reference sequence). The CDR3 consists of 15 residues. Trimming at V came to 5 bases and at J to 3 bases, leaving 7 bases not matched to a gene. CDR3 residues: CASSIWRDRDTEAFF. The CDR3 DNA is TGTGCCAGCAGCATCTGGAGGGACAGGGACACTGAAGCTTTCTTT. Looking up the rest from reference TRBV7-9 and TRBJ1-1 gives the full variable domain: DTGVSQNPRHKITKRGQNVTFRCDPISEHNRLYWYRQTLGQGPEFLTYFQNEAQLEKSRLLSDRFSAERPKGSFSTLEIQRTEQGDSAMYLCASSIWRDRDTEAFFGQGTRLTVV.

CDR3 in DNA: TGTGCCAGCAGTGGCGCGGGAGGGGGGGAGACCCAGTACTTC. It encodes CASSGAGGGETQYF. The chain recombines TRBV25-1 with TRBJ2-5; the match to TRBD2 covers 9 bases. V was clipped by 4 bases and J by 5 bases; unmatched bases: 5. The CDR3 has 14 residues. Germline lookup yields CDR1 MGHDK and CDR2 SYGVNS.

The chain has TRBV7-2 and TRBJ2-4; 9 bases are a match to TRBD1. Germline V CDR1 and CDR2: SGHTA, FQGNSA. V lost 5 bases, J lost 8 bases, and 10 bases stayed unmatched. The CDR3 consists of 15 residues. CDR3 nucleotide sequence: TGTGCCAGCAGCCTGGACAGGGGCGGTGGAGACATTCAGTACTTC. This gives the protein CASSLDRGGGDIQYF. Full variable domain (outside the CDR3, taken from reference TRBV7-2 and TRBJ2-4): GAGVSQSPSNKVTEKGKDVELRCDPISGHTALYWYRQSLGQGLEFLIYFQGNSAPDKSGLPSDRFSAERTGGSVSTLTIQRTQQEDSAVYLCASSLDRGGGDIQYFGAGTRLSVL.

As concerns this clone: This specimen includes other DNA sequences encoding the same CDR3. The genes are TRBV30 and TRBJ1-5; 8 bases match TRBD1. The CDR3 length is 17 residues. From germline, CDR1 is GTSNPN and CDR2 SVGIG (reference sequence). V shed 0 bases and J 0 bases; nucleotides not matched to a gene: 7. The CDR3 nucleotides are TGTGCCTGGAGTGTTCCGGACAGGGTCTATAGCAATCAGCCCCAGCATTTT. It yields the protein CAWSVPDRVYSNQPQHF.

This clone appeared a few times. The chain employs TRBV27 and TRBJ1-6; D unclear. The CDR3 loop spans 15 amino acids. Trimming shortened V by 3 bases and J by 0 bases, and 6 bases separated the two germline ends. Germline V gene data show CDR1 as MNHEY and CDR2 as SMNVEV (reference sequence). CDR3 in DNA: TGTGCCAGCAGTTTGTCGAGCTCCTATAATTCACCCCTCCACTTT. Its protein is CASSLSSSYNSPLHF.

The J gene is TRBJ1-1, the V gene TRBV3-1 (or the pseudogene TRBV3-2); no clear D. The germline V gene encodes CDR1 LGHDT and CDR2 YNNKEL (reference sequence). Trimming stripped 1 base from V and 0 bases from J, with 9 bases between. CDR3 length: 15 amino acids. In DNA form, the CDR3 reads TGTGCCAGCAGCCAAGCCCCACAGCTGAACACTGAAGCTTTCTTT. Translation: CASSQAPQLNTEAFF.

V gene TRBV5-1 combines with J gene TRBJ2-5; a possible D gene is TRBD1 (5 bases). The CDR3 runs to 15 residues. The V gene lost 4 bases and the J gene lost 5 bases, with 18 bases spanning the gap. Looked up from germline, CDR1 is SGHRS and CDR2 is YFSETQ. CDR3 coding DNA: TGCGCCAGCAGCGGAAGGACACAAGCCGGGGAGACCCAGTACTTC. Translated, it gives CASSGRTQAGETQYF.

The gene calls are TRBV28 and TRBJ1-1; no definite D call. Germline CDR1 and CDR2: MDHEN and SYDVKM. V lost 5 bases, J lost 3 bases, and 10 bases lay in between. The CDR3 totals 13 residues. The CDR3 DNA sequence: TGTGCCAGCAGTGGAAACAGATACACTGAAGCTTTCTTT. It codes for CASSGNRYTEAFF.

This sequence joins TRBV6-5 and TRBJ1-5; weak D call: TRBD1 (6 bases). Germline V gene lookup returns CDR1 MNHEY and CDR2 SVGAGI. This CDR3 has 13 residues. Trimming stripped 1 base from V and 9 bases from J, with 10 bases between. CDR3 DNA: TGTGCCAGCAGTTACTTGGGGGCCGGGCCCCAGCATTTT. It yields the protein CASSYLGAGPQHF.

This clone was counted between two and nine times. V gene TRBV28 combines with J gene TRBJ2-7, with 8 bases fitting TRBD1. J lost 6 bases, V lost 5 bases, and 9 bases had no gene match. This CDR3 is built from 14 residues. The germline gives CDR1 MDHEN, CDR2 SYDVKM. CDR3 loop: CASSRTGRTSEQYF. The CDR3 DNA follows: TGTGCCAGCAGTCGGACAGGGAGGACCTCCGAGCAGTACTTC.

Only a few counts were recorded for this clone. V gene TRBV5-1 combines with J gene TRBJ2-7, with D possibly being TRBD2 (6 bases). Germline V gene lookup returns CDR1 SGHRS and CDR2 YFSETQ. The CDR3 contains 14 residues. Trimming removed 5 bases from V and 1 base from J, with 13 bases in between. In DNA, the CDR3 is TGCGCCAGCAGGGCGGGACCGACATCCTACGAGCAGTACTTC. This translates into CASRAGPTSYEQYF.